The sequence of this T cell receptor (beta chain) was determined in a study of blood T cell repertoires in COVID-19. Study-wide background: Acute-phase and convalescent COVID-19 samples originated in the United States, Italy and Spain. The cDNA or gDNA used as material had been derived from T cells, B-cell-depleted T cells, or PBMCs.

Original methodology: Cell counts per sample came from amplifying reference gene primers. Only in-frame clones appear in the TCRdb table, and some are missing; sequencing was by immunoSEQ multiplex PCR. V and J calls and clone size are those listed in that table; D and trimming were worked out from the DNA. The data contain roughly 300,000 clones, 88% of them singletons. V lost 5 bases and J lost 0; bases outside the gene matches: 9. CDR1 and CDR2 from the germline V gene are MNHEY and SMNVEV (reference sequence). CDR3 size: 17 residues. The V gene is TRBV27, the J gene TRBJ2-2, with 7 bases matching TRBD2. Sample: peripheral blood. The origin of this receptor is a man younger than 35 with active or convalescent COVID-19. CDR3 DNA: TGTGCCAGCAGTCCACCTAGCGGCAGATCGAACACCGGGGAGCTGTTTTTT. This encodes CASSPPSGRSNTGELFF.